The present entry profiles one TCR beta chain with its context. Its antigen is unidentified. Gene names follow the mouse nomenclature. The CDR3 goes on 4 residues after the read ends, and that part is filled in from the germline J gene. Cells pooled from cutaneous lymph nodes were sorted on CD4, CD8alpha, NKG2D, NKG2ACE and other markers. The length of the CDR3 is 16 residues. Germline V lookup: CDR1 LGHNA, CDR2 YNLKQL (reference sequence). V was pared by 0 bases and J by 0 bases, with 8 bases between. This entry comes from a study of CD8+ T cells in alopecia areata. Study-wide background: Skin-grafted approximately 7-10-week-old female C3H/HeJ mice received tissue from roughly 6-13-month-old C3H/HeJ donors with spontaneous alopecia.

The sequencing template was cDNA reverse transcribed from extracted RNA. Generated by immunoSEQ multiplex PCR, the TCRdb table keeps only in-frame clones and is missing some. The table lists 290,000 or so clones, with no singletons. Notes on the study in general: Scalp sample data also include resident alphabeta T cells from normal skin. Relative to normal scalp, lesional scalp, especially alopecia totalis/universalis, showed higher clonality. Sharing of TCR sequences between patients (possibly for HLA-related reasons) was less clear than in mice.

The sequencing input was CD4+ T cells sorted from a lymph node. This sequence joins TRBV5 and TRBJ2-2, with D uncertain. The sequence came from a C3H/HeJ mouse with alopecia areata. The MHC haplotype of the strain is H2-k. CDR3 bases read: TGTGCCAGCAGCCAAGATCCGCAGCCAAACACCGGG. Protein: CASSQDPQPNTG. From start to end, the CDR3 is CASSQDPQPNTGQLYF.